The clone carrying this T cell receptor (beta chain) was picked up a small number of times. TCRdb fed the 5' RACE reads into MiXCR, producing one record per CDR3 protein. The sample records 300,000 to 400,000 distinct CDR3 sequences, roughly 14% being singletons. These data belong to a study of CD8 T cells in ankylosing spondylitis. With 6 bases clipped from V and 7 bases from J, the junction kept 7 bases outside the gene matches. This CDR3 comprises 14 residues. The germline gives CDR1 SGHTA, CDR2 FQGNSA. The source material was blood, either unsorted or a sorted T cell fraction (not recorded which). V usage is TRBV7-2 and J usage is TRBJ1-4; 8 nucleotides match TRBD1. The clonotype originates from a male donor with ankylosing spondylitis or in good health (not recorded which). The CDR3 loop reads CASRDGQGGEKLFF. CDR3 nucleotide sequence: TGTGCCAGCAGGGATGGACAGGGTGGTGAAAAACTGTTTTTT. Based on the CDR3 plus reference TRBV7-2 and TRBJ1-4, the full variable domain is GAGVSQSPSNKVTEKGKDVELRCDPISGHTALYWYRQSLGQGLEFLIYFQGNSAPDKSGLPSDRFSAERTGGSVSTLTIQRTQQEDSAVYLCASRDGQGGEKLFFGSGTQLSVL.